This TCR beta chain emerged from a study of regulatory T cells in long-lasting Graves disease. This CDR3 has 14 amino acids. Germline CDR1 and CDR2: DFQATT and SNEGSKA (reference sequence). V gave up 3 bases and J gave up 3 bases; unmatched junction bases: 3. Assembly of TCR beta libraries relied on iRepertoire HTBI primers together with Arm-PCR of CDR3 regions. One entry per CDR3 protein results from TCRdb running MiXCR on the multiplex PCR reads. The sample records 300,000 to 500,000 distinct CDR3 sequences, roughly 20% being singletons. Findings and limits, study-wide: Gene preferences differed: TRBV28, TRBJ1-2, TRBJ2-5 in persistent cases.

In its sample, this clonotype was seen a few times. Its antigen is unknown. The time point here: persistent/refractory GD, antithyroid drugs over 5 years with positive TRAb. Preparation of the TCR library used RNA extracted from PBMCs. Source: peripheral blood mononuclear cells (PBMCs), taken when the disease was refractory, from a patient treated with antithyroid drugs. This receptor was obtained from a female donor with Graves disease. The V gene is TRBV20-1, the J gene TRBJ2-7; 12 nucleotides line up with TRBD2. CDR3 sequence: CSARTSGRGYEQYF. The CDR3, as DNA: TGCAGTGCTAGGACTAGCGGGAGAGGCTACGAGCAGTACTTC.